This record looks at one TCR beta chain sequence and its context. This sample is part of a study of T cell clones after liver transplantation. Study in general: Subjects received no induction therapy and standard immunosuppression until randomization at 12-24 months post-transplant.

The method was immunoSEQ multiplex PCR; TCRdb's version includes in-frame clones alone and lacks a portion of them. The sample contains over 45,000 clones, 65% to 80% of which appear only once. The CDR3 has 14 amino acids. V lost 2 bases and J 8 bases, leaving 10 bases between the germline ends. Germline CDR1 and CDR2: SGHAT and FQNNGV. The sequencing here drew on CD4+ T cells from blood, taken less than 70 months after liver transplant. The receptor's source is a human patient who received a liver transplant. Some T cells may be provided by the graft donor. The rearrangement links TRBV11-2 to TRBJ1-6; D gene ambiguous. CDR3 DNA: TGTGCCAGCAGCTTACATCCCCGAGATTCACCCCTCCACTTT. Translation: CASSLHPRDSPLHF.